The 20 T cell receptor beta chains below come from one sample, sequenced in a study of a mutant IDH1 vaccine in newly diagnosed glioma (dated by TCRdb to about 2021). The sample's time point, from its label and the paper: week 23, last vaccination. A 20-mer mutant IDH1 peptide at 300 micrograms in Montanide made up each vaccine dose, which was injected subcutaneously together with topical imiquimod. Antigen specificity for these receptors is unknown. Receptor libraries were prepared by the immunoSEQ multiplex PCR assay. The table comes from immuneACCESS by way of TCRdb, which keeps in-frame sequences with V and J called. Part of the clones is missing from these tables; in studies checked, under half for an unresolved V gene and the rest for unknown reasons. Here the sample has tens of thousands of clones; roughly 80% occur a single time. The ten largest make up 5% to 6% of the sample. Sequences were derived from PBMCs, sampled from a glioma patient whose treatment included an IDH1 peptide vaccine. Receptors originate from a man aged 50-60 years with glioma.

This clone was counted between two and nine times. The V gene is TRBV12-2, the J gene TRBJ1-6; TRBD1 reflects the table's D call only, with no check against the DNA. TRBV12-2 represents a pseudogene. The CDR3 consists of 15 residues. In DNA, the CDR3 is TGTGCAAGTCGCTTAGAGGGGGCTCGAAACTCACCCCTCCACTTT. Amino acid sequence: CASRLEGARNSPLHF.

The gene calls are TRBV5-1 and TRBJ2-7; possibly TRBD1 for D (6 bases). This CDR3 is built from 16 residues. Germline CDR1 reads SGHRS; CDR2 reads YFSETQ. Trimming left V 0 bases short and J 0 bases short, with 13 bases between. The chain's CDR3 is CASSLEGTSYSYEQYF. CDR3 sequence (DNA): TGCGCCAGCAGCTTGGAAGGGACAAGCTACTCCTACGAGCAGTACTTC.

About this clone itself: Mismatch with germline at one junction end may stem from a read error. The chain employs TRBV19 and TRBJ2-1; 7 bases map to TRBD1. Germline V gives CDR1 LNHDA, CDR2 SQIVND (reference sequence). This CDR3 has 13 residues. The CDR3 DNA reads TGTGCCAGTAGCATAGGGACAGACAATGAGCAGTTCTTC. Its translation: CASSIGTDNEQFF.

This clone was observed once. The V call is TRBV29-1, the J call TRBJ2-2, with D possibly TRBD1 on 6 matching bases. CDR1 is SQVTM, CDR2 ANQGSEA, per germline. This CDR3 region has 13 residues. Trimming cost V 7 bases and J 7 bases, with 16 bases left between them. This chain's CDR3 is CSGLTGTVGELFF. As DNA, the CDR3 is TGCAGCGGATTAACAGGGACGGTCGGGGAGCTGTTTTTT.

The rearrangement links TRBV18 to TRBJ2-1; the D gene is possibly TRBD2 (5 bases). The germline gives CDR1 KGHSH, CDR2 LQKENI. This CDR3 is built from 17 residues. The V end lost 3 bases, the J end lost 0 bases, and 15 bases lay between the germline ends. This CDR3 reads CASSPLGSGSSYNEQFF. DNA for the CDR3: TGTGCCAGCTCACCTCTAGGGAGCGGCAGCTCCTACAATGAGCAGTTCTTC.

This clone was picked up a small number of times. The chain is built from TRBV5-3 and TRBJ1-4, with 8 bases aligning to TRBD1. Being an ORF, TRBV5-3 has a function that is uncertain. This CDR3 has 16 amino acids. V lost 4 bases to trimming and J lost 4 bases; unmatched junction nucleotides: 9. CDR3 amino acids: CARSPRRDRCNEKLFF. The CDR3 bases are TGTGCCAGAAGCCCACGGAGGGACAGGTGTAATGAAAAACTGTTTTTT.

The chain uses TRBV9 and TRBJ1-1; a weak D match, TRBD1 (5 bases). V was trimmed by 2 bases and J by 1 base, leaving 9 bases between them. The CDR3 is 14 residues long. Per germline, CDR1 SGDLS and CDR2 YYNGEE. The CDR3 nucleotides are TGTGCCAGCAGCGTTGTGGGGGGGAACACTGAAGCTTTCTTT. Translating it yields CASSVVGGNTEAFF.

J is TRBJ2-5 and V is TRBV19; D call uncertain. V was clipped by 5 bases and J by 1 base, with 11 bases between them. CDR3 length equals 14 residues. CDR1 LNHDA and CDR2 SQIVND come from the germline V gene (reference sequence). CDR3 region: CASSVDWPQETQYF. CDR3 DNA: TGTGCCAGTAGTGTTGACTGGCCCCAAGAGACCCAGTACTTC. Variable domain in full (rest from reference TRBV19 and TRBJ2-5): DGGITQSPKYLFRKEGQNVTLSCEQNLNHDAMYWYRQDPGQGLRLIYYSQIVNDFQKGDIAEGYSVSREKKESFPLTVTSAQKNPTAFYLCASSVDWPQETQYFGPGTRLLVL.

The chain recombines TRBV9 with TRBJ2-5; D not certain. The CDR3 length is 15 residues. Germline V lookup: CDR1 SGDLS, CDR2 YYNGEE. Trimming shortened V by 7 bases and J by 2 bases, and 18 bases separated the two germline ends. DNA of the CDR3: TGTGCCAGCGGTACATCCTCCTCAGGTCAAGAGACCCAGTACTTC. This codes for CASGTSSSGQETQYF.

In its sample, this clone is medium-sized. V and J are TRBV5-1 and TRBJ2-7, with a possible D match to TRBD1 (5 bases). The CDR3 has 12 residues. Trimming cost V 0 bases and J 5 bases, with 6 bases left between them. The germline CDR1 and CDR2 sequences are SGHRS and YFSETQ. This chain's CDR3 is CASSLEQDEQYF. The CDR3 bases are TGCGCCAGCAGCTTGGAACAGGACGAGCAGTACTTC.

This chain joins TRBV30 and TRBJ1-6, with D possibly TRBD1 on 5 matching bases. The germline gives CDR1 GTSNPN, CDR2 SVGIG (reference sequence). Trimming removed 2 bases from V and 7 bases from J, with 15 bases in between. This CDR3 spans 15 amino acids. The CDR3 sequence is CAWSLRGGGNSPLHF. CDR3 DNA: TGTGCCTGGAGTTTACGGGGGGGAGGGAATTCACCCCTCCACTTT.

The chain couples TRBV2 to TRBJ1-6; 7 bases map to TRBD1. CDR3 length equals 13 residues. Germline values: CDR1 SNHLY, CDR2 FYNNEI. V was pared by 4 bases and J by 11 bases, with 5 bases of the junction left unmatched. CDR3: CASSGGGWAPLHF. CDR3 DNA sequence: TGTGCCAGCAGTGGAGGGGGCTGGGCACCCCTCCACTTT.

This clone was seen only once. The chain recombines TRBV19 with TRBJ2-7; TRBD2 matches 8 bases. This CDR3 region has 14 residues. CDR1 and CDR2 from the germline V gene are LNHDA and SQIVND (reference sequence). With V trimmed by 5 bases and J by 6 bases, 9 bases remained unmatched. The CDR3 region is CASSFGGVAREQYF. The CDR3 bases are TGTGCCAGTAGTTTCGGGGGGGTCGCGCGCGAGCAGTACTTC.

The chain joins TRBV7-8 to TRBJ1-3; D gene uncertain. Germline lookup yields CDR1 SGHVS and CDR2 FQNEAQ. The CDR3 consists of 16 residues. V dropped 1 base and J dropped 3 bases, with 13 bases sitting between them. In DNA form, the CDR3 reads TGTGCCAGCAGCTTAGGGTTACAGCCGAGTGGAAACACCATATATTTT. Translating it yields CASSLGLQPSGNTIYF. The full variable domain, with the rest looked up from reference TRBV7-8 and TRBJ1-3, is GAGVSQSPRYKVAKRGQDVALRCDPISGHVSLFWYQQALGQGPEFLTYFQNEAQLDKSGLPSDRFFAERPEGSVSTLKIQRTQQEDSAVYLCASSLGLQPSGNTIYFGEGSWLTVV.

The gene calls are TRBV27 and TRBJ1-2, with D perhaps TRBD1 (6 bases). The CDR3 consists of 13 residues. The germline V and J ends were trimmed by 6 bases and 2 bases, with 10 bases remaining between them. Germline V gene data show CDR1 as MNHEY and CDR2 as SMNVEV (reference sequence). In nucleotides, the CDR3 is TGTGCCAGCAGCCTGACAGGAAACTATGGCTACACCTTC. It codes for CASSLTGNYGYTF.

The chain uses TRBV9 and TRBJ2-7; 8 nucleotides agree with TRBD1. Trimming at V came to 4 bases and at J to 3 bases, leaving 6 bases not matched to a gene. Looked up from germline, CDR1 is SGDLS and CDR2 is YYNGEE. This CDR3 is 14 amino acids long. DNA of the CDR3: TGTGCCAGCAGCCCTCGACAGGGGTTCTACGAGCAGTACTTC. It yields the protein CASSPRQGFYEQYF.

This chain joins TRBV7-9 and TRBJ1-1; possibly TRBD1 for D (5 bases). This CDR3 is built from 15 residues. The V gene lost 2 bases and the J gene lost 11 bases, with 21 bases spanning the gap. Germline CDR1 reads SEHNR; CDR2 reads FQNEAQ (reference sequence). The CDR3 spells CASSLRRGGLIGAFF. The CDR3 coding sequence is TGTGCCAGCAGCTTAAGGAGGGGCGGTCTCATAGGGGCTTTCTTT. The full variable domain, completed using reference TRBV7-9 and TRBJ1-1, is DTGVSQNPRHKITKRGQNVTFRCDPISEHNRLYWYRQTLGQGPEFLTYFQNEAQLEKSRLLSDRFSAERPKGSFSTLEIQRTEQGDSAMYLCASSLRRGGLIGAFFGQGTRLTVV.

The chain combines TRBV23-1 with TRBJ2-7; D not resolved. TRBV23-1 is labeled an ORF, and its function is uncertain. CDR3 size: 12 residues. The V and J ends lost 4 bases and 5 bases respectively, with 9 bases between them. The CDR3 reads CASSLPQDEQYF. The CDR3 coding sequence is TGCGCCAGCAGTCTCCCTCAGGACGAGCAGTACTTC.

The chain has TRBV28 and TRBJ1-5; 7 bases fit TRBD1. The CDR3 is made up of 15 amino acids. Germline loops: CDR1 MDHEN, CDR2 SYDVKM. V shed 6 bases and J 3 bases; nucleotides not matched to a gene: 8. The CDR3 region is CASSTFRGDNQPQHF. The CDR3 DNA is TGTGCCAGCAGCACCTTCAGGGGGGACAATCAGCCCCAGCATTTT. The full variable domain, its missing parts supplied by reference TRBV28 and TRBJ1-5, is DVKVTQSSRYLVKRTGEKVFLECVQDMDHENMFWYRQDPGLGLRLIYFSYDVKMKEKGDIPEGYSVSREKKERFSLILESASTNQTSMYLCASSTFRGDNQPQHFGDGTRLSIL.

This clone appeared a few times. This chain links TRBV5-1 with TRBJ2-7, with D maybe TRBD1 (6 bases). The CDR3 covers 13 residues. The V end lost 3 bases, the J end lost 1 base, and 8 bases lay between the germline ends. Germline CDR1 is SGHRS and CDR2 is YFSETQ. CDR3 coding DNA: TGCGCCAGCAGCTCGACAGGTTCCTACGAGCAGTACTTC. Residues: CASSSTGSYEQYF.